The 4 T cell receptor beta chains in this list originate from one sample, sequenced in a study of T cell repertoires in cytomegalovirus infection. Using its own MiXCR run on the reads, TCRdb lists one record per CDR3 protein. The data show around 450,000 distinct CDR3 sequences, roughly a third seen once. Material: PBMCs. The receptors shown here come from a human donor in good health (CMV status not recorded). Some clones in this sample may be carry-over from other donors' samples.

This clonotype occurred a few times. The J gene is TRBJ2-1, the V gene TRBV29-1; 14 positions agree with TRBD2. With V trimmed by 7 bases and J by 12 bases, 8 bases remained unmatched. CDR3 length: 13 amino acids. Germline V gene data show CDR1 as SQVTM and CDR2 as ANQGSEA. The CDR3 coding sequence is TGCAGCGCTGTATCCGGGACTAGCGGGGGGCAGTTCTTC. Encoded protein: CSAVSGTSGGQFF.

For this clonotype: A junction end diverges from the germline sequence, so it may reflect a read error. The rearrangement uses TRBV6-1 and TRBJ1-2; TRBD1 matches 12 bases. CDR1 MNHNS and CDR2 SASEGT come from the germline V gene. The CDR3 is 19 amino acids. The CDR3 sequence is CASSVTLPGQGAVGYGHTF. DNA for the CDR3: TGTGCCAGCAGTGTTACGCTACCGGGACAGGGGGCCGTGGGCTATGGCCACACCTTC.

The chain employs TRBV19 and TRBJ1-1; no clear D. This CDR3 has 13 amino acids. V shed 7 bases and J shed 0 bases, with 9 bases lying between them. Germline assignment: CDR1 LNHDA and CDR2 SQIVND (reference sequence). The CDR3 reads CASNEHLNTEAFF. For the CDR3, the DNA is TGTGCCAGTAACGAACATCTGAACACTGAAGCTTTCTTT.

The rearrangement uses TRBV6-5 and TRBJ2-7; 8 nucleotides match TRBD1. The CDR3 loop spans 14 amino acids. CDR1 and CDR2 (germline): MNHEY, SVGAGI. The ends lost 5 bases at V and 0 bases at J; junction bases unmatched: 3. The CDR3 loop is CASSQGAGSYEQYF. The CDR3 DNA follows: TGTGCCAGCAGTCAGGGGGCAGGCTCCTACGAGCAGTACTTC.